A selection of T cell receptor beta chains follows, all from one sample in a study of blood T cell repertoires in COVID-19. Using immunoSEQ multiplex PCR, the repertoire was profiled, and TCRdb retains in-frame clones only, with some absent. The sample lists 100,000 or so clones, around 74% occurring once. Material for sequencing was peripheral blood. Receptors originate from a woman in her seventies with acute or convalescent COVID-19. Each CDR3 is given with its conserved first and last residue. The D gene is left open where the match is weak. Part of the rows lack a size; the others show once, few, many or a class for expanded clones.

V	J	D	size	DNA	CDR3
TRBV5-1	TRBJ2-1	TRBD1	.	TGCGCCAGCAACACCGGGACAGGGGGGTACAATGAGCAGTTCTTC	CASNTGTGGYNEQFF
TRBV19	TRBJ2-7	.	.	TGTGCCAGTAGTTACGGAGGGGGCACCTACGAGCAGTACTTC	CASSYGGGTYEQYF
TRBV5-1	TRBJ2-3	.	.	TGCGCCAGCAGCTTGGATGGGGGAGGAGGAGATACGCAGTATTTT	CASSLDGGGGDTQYF
TRBV7-9	TRBJ2-2	TRBD1	.	TGTGCCAGCAGTCTTATTGGACAGGGCCACACCGGGGAGCTGTTTTTT	CASSLIGQGHTGELFF
TRBV9	TRBJ1-2	.	.	TGTGCCAGCAGCGGACCATCGGACAGCACGAATGGGGGCTACACCTTC	CASSGPSDSTNGGYTF
TRBV2	TRBJ1-2	TRBD1	.	TGTGCCGCCGGCCGGGACAGGGATTCGGGCTACACCTTC	CAAGRDRDSGYTF
TRBV11-3	TRBJ2-2	TRBD1	.	TGTGCCAGCAGCTTAGGTGGGGGACAGGACACCGGGGAGCTGTTTTTT	CASSLGGGQDTGELFF
TRBV5-4	TRBJ2-7	.	few	TGTGCCAGCAGCCGCCGGGACAATGACTACGAGCAGTACTTC	CASSRRDNDYEQYF
TRBV19	TRBJ1-1	TRBD1	.	TGTGCCAGTAGCTCACGCAGGGACAGGGGGCCAACTGAAGCTTTCTTT	CASSSRRDRGPTEAFF
TRBV5-1	TRBJ1-1	TRBD1	once	TGCGCCAGCAGCGGACAGGGGATAGATCTGAACACTGAAGCTTTCTTT	CASSGQGIDLNTEAFF
TRBV7-9	TRBJ2-5	.	.	TGTGCCAGCAGCTTAGTGCAGCAAGAGACCCAGTACTTC	CASSLVQQETQYF
TRBV5-5	TRBJ1-2	.	.	TGTGCCAGCAGCTCCCGACTGGACTATGGCTACACCTTC	CASSSRLDYGYTF
TRBV5-1	TRBJ2-2	.	.	TGCGCCAGCAGCTTGGAACAGGGGAACACCGGGGAGCTGTTTTTT	CASSLEQGNTGELFF
TRBV2	TRBJ2-5	.	.	TGTGCCAGCAGCCTCGGACTTCAAGAGACCCAGTACTTC	CASSLGLQETQYF
TRBV6-2/TRBV6-3	TRBJ1-6	.	.	TGTGCCAGCAGTTACCACAGACAGACATACAGACTGGATAATTCACCCCTCCACTTT	CASSYHRQTYRLDNSPLHF
TRBV18	TRBJ1-2	.	.	TGTGCCAGCTCACCGAGCGATGGTTCCCTTTATGGCTACACCTTC	CASSPSDGSLYGYTF
TRBV12-5	TRBJ1-1	.	.	TGTGCTAGTGGCAAATGGCTCGGTCTAGCCCGATGGGTTGAAGCTTTCTTT	CASGKWLGLARWVEAFF
TRBV7-9	TRBJ1-5	TRBD1	.	TGTGCCAGCAGCCCCACCGGGACAGGGGACCTCAATCAGCCCCAGCATTTT	CASSPTGTGDLNQPQHF
TRBV5-1	TRBJ2-5	TRBD2	.	TGCGCCAGCAGCATTGGACTAGCGGGGGGCGAAGAGACCCAGTACTTC	CASSIGLAGGEETQYF
TRBV2	TRBJ2-1	.	.	TGTGCCAGCGAACAAAACAATGAGCAGTTCTTC	CASEQNNEQFF
TRBV18	TRBJ2-3	TRBD2	.	TGTGCCAGCTCAACTAGCGGGGACACAGATACGCAGTATTTT	CASSTSGDTDTQYF
TRBV19	TRBJ1-6	.	.	TGTGCCAGTAGTATCCCCCAGGTTTCAGCCCTCCACTTT	CASSIPQVSALHF
TRBV5-1	TRBJ1-6	TRBD1	.	TGCGCCAGCAGCGCCCAGGGCAGGGGGCAGGAATCACCCCTCCACTTT	CASSAQGRGQESPLHF
TRBV15	TRBJ1-2	.	.	TGTGCCACCAGCAGAGCCCCGGTGGGCGAGGGCTACACCTTC	CATSRAPVGEGYTF
TRBV19	TRBJ1-2	.	once	TGTGCCAGTAGTATTCGACAGATCCTCGACTCTGGCTACACCTTC	CASSIRQILDSGYTF
TRBV6-5	TRBJ2-7	.	few	TGTGCCAGTCGGACAGAGAGCTCCTACGAGCAGTACTTC	CASRTESSYEQYF